This TCR beta chain was captured by sequencing in a study of T-cell memory formation after mild COVID-19. CDR3 length equals 13 residues. CDR1 and CDR2 from the germline V gene are SGHRS and YFSETQ. V shed 7 bases and J shed 0 bases, with 11 bases lying between them. This clonotype has a single count. No antigen is known for it. This may arise from a read error, as a much more abundant clone is one base away. It was 5'RACE with constant-segment primers that produced the TCR alpha and TCR beta cDNA libraries, which carried sample barcodes and UMIs. MiXCR, applied by TCRdb to the 5' RACE reads, yields one record per CDR3 protein. The table includes some 150,000 distinct CDR3 sequences, about 5.5% detected once. Study findings and constraints: Chiefly within CM and EM were the contracting CD4+ clones; CD8+ ones were within EMRA. Memory from before infection featured some responding clones, which suggests cross-reactive memory joined. Contracting clones from day 15 to 85 showed balanced CD4/CD8; later expanders favored CD4+.

The receptor was derived from an adult woman who had mild COVID-19 (a few samples of this study predate the infection). Cell type and time point are not known. V is TRBV5-1 and J is TRBJ2-7; D remains ambiguous. The sequenced sample was PBMCs or a T cell subset sorted from them (not recorded which). CDR3 region: CASATWSSYEQYF. For the CDR3, the DNA is TGCGCCAGCGCCACATGGAGCTCCTACGAGCAGTACTTC.